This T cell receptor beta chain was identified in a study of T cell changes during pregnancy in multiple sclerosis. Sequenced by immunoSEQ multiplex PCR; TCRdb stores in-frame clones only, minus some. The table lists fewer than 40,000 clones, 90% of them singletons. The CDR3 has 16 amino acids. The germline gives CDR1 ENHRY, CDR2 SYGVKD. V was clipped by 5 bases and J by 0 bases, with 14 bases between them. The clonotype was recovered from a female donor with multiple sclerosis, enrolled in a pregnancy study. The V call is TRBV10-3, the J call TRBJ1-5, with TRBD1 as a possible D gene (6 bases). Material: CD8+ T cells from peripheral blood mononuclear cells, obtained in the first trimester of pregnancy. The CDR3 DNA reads TGTGCCATCAGTTCTCAGGGACAAGTTAGCAATCAGCCCCAGCATTTT. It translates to CAISSQGQVSNQPQHF.